The 19 T cell receptor beta chains below come from one sample, sequenced in a study of T cells in Graves' hyperthyroidism and ophthalmopathy. Researchers took RNA transcripts and amplified the TCR beta CDR3 regions from them. HTBI primers were employed in a first-round RT-PCR of the TCR CDR3. TCRdb called the multiplex PCR reads again in MiXCR, with one record for every CDR3 protein. This table has 500,000 to 600,000 distinct CDR3 sequences, less than 20% appearing once. The source material was blood. The receptors were sampled from a man aged 40-49 years with Graves' ophthalmopathy.

There are many counts of this clonotype. The chain combines TRBV7-2 with TRBJ2-5, with a weak D call TRBD2 (6 bases). Trimming pared 3 bases from V and 0 bases from J, leaving 11 bases between. The CDR3 is made up of 15 amino acids. Per the germline V gene, CDR1 is SGHTA and CDR2 is FQGNSA. CDR3 sequence (DNA): TGTGCCAGCAGCTTGGTCCGGGGGTACCAAGAGACCCAGTACTTC. Translated: CASSLVRGYQETQYF.

There are many counts of this clonotype. The rearrangement uses TRBV5-1 and TRBJ2-7; no definite D call. Trimming removed 3 bases at V and 1 base at J, with 8 bases between. Germline CDR1 is SGHRS and CDR2 is YFSETQ. There are 13 residues in the CDR3. The CDR3 spells CASSSDGSYEQYF. DNA for the CDR3: TGCGCCAGCAGCTCGGACGGATCCTACGAGCAGTACTTC. The variable domain in full, with the rest retrieved from reference TRBV5-1 and TRBJ2-7, is KAGVTQTPRYLIKTRGQQVTLSCSPISGHRSVSWYQQTPGQGLQFLFEYFSETQRNKGNFPGRFSGRQFSNSRSEMNVSTLELGDSALYLCASSSDGSYEQYFGPGTRLTVT.

This clonotype was recorded many times. The V call is TRBV7-9, the J call TRBJ2-2, with D uncertain. The length of the CDR3 is 15 residues. Deletions cut 3 bases from V and 0 bases from J, with 8 bases between. Germline assignment: CDR1 SEHNR and CDR2 FQNEAQ (reference sequence). CDR3 DNA sequence: TGTGCCAGCAGCTTCCTAGAAACGAACACCGGGGAGCTGTTTTTT. Translating gives CASSFLETNTGELFF. Filled out from reference TRBV7-9 and TRBJ2-2, the complete variable domain reads DTGVSQNPRHKITKRGQNVTFRCDPISEHNRLYWYRQTLGQGPEFLTYFQNEAQLEKSRLLSDRFSAERPKGSFSTLEIQRTEQGDSAMYLCASSFLETNTGELFFGEGSRLTVL.

The chain couples TRBV6-1 to TRBJ1-5; possibly TRBD1 for D (6 bases). The CDR3 runs 13 residues. Trimming took off 6 bases at V and 4 bases at J, with 10 bases between the two ends. Germline V gene sequence: CDR1 MNHNS, CDR2 SASEGT. CDR3 bases: TGTGCCAGCAGATCAACAGGGAATCAGCCCCAGCATTTT. As protein: CASRSTGNQPQHF.

J is TRBJ1-5 and V is TRBV6-1, with D tentatively TRBD1 (5 bases). The V gene's germline CDR1 is MNHNS and CDR2 SASEGT. The CDR3 has 15 residues. Between the trimmed V and J ends, which lost 6 bases and 6 bases, there was a span of 18 bases. The CDR3, as DNA: TGTGCCAGCAGACCGGCGGGGGGGAAGGGTCAGCCCCAGCATTTT. It codes for CASRPAGGKGQPQHF.

In its sample, this clonotype was seen many times. The chain joins TRBV20-1 to TRBJ1-5; D not resolved. From germline, CDR1 is DFQATT and CDR2 SNEGSKA (reference sequence). V lost 5 bases to trimming and J lost 0 bases, with 11 bases between them. The CDR3 is 14 residues long. CDR3 bases: TGCAGTGCTTGGACCGGCAATAGCAATCAGCCCCAGCATTTT. Translation: CSAWTGNSNQPQHF.

This clonotype was recorded at least ten times. V gene TRBV20-1 combines with J gene TRBJ2-7, with 9 bases lining up with TRBD1. Unmatched junction bases numbered 8, after V lost 0 bases and J lost 5 bases. Germline lookup yields CDR1 DFQATT and CDR2 SNEGSKA (reference sequence). The CDR3 is made up of 15 amino acids. The CDR3 spells CSARDYRGPGDEQYF. The CDR3 coding sequence is TGCAGTGCTAGAGATTACAGGGGGCCGGGGGACGAGCAGTACTTC.

This clonotype was counted at least ten times. This chain uses TRBV11-1 with TRBJ2-7; possible D gene TRBD2, 5 bases. CDR3 length: 15 residues. The germline V gene has CDR1 SGHAT and CDR2 FQDESV (reference sequence). Between the trimmed V and J ends, which lost 5 bases and 0 bases, there was a span of 14 bases. Here the CDR3 DNA reads TGTGCCAGCAGCCTACGGGGTGGCACCTCCTACGAGCAGTACTTC. Protein sequence: CASSLRGGTSYEQYF.

The chain has TRBV5-1 and TRBJ2-5, with 7 bases matching TRBD1. The CDR3 totals 15 residues. Germline CDR1 and CDR2: SGHRS and YFSETQ. V trimming: 4 bases; J trimming: 1 base; junction bases outside the gene matches: 7. The CDR3 loop reads CASSLSGQPQETQYF. The CDR3 bases are TGCGCCAGCAGCCTATCGGGACAGCCCCAAGAGACCCAGTACTTC.

This clonotype was picked up many times. The V and J genes are TRBV7-2 and TRBJ2-3, with D tentatively TRBD2 (6 bases). CDR3 length equals 15 residues. With 1 base removed from V and 2 bases from J, the gap between germline ends came to 10 bases. The germline CDR1 and CDR2 sequences are SGHTA and FQGNSA. In DNA form, the CDR3 reads TGTGCCAGCAGCTTAGAGGGACTCCCCACAGATACGCAGTATTTT. Translation gives CASSLEGLPTDTQYF.

Worth noting for this clonotype: A much larger clone lies one base from this, so it may be a read error. V and J are TRBV11-2 and TRBJ2-7; D is perhaps TRBD2 (6 bases). V lost 5 bases, J lost 0 bases, and 14 bases lay in between. The CDR3 is made up of 15 amino acids. The germline V gene encodes CDR1 SGHAT and CDR2 FQNNGV. The CDR3 sequence: CASSPRDWSSYEQYF. The CDR3 region has the DNA TGTGCCAGCAGCCCCCGGGACTGGAGCTCCTACGAGCAGTACTTC.

As regards this clonotype: Germline is not matched at one junction end, which may reflect a read error. The J gene is TRBJ1-2, the V gene TRBV3-1; 8 positions agree with TRBD1. Germline CDR1 LGHDT, CDR2 YNNKEL (reference sequence). There are 11 residues in the CDR3. CDR3 DNA sequence: TGTACCAGCAGCCCAGGACAGGGCCACACCTTC. Its translation is CTSSPGQGHTF. Looking up the rest from reference TRBV3-1 and TRBJ1-2 gives the full variable domain: DTAVSQTPKYLVTQMGNDKSIKCEQNLGHDTMYWYKQDSKKFLKIMFSYNNKELIINETVPNRFSPKSPDKAHLNLHINSLELGDSAVYFCTSSPGQGHTFGSGTRLTVV.

CDR3 region: CATSRAGTLRDTQYF. DNA for the CDR3: TGTGCCACCAGCAGAGCCGGGACTCTGAGAGATACGCAGTATTTT. V usage is TRBV15 and J usage is TRBJ2-3; D is possibly TRBD2 (6 bases). Germline CDR1 reads LNHNV; CDR2 reads YYDKDF (reference sequence). Trimming cost V 1 base and J 5 bases, with 13 bases left between them. The CDR3 has 15 residues.

This clonotype appeared a few times. Written as DNA, the CDR3 is TGTGCCAGCCTCTATGGAAACACCATATATTTT. Its translation: CASLYGNTIYF. This chain joins TRBV6-1 and TRBJ1-3; D not certain. The CDR3 loop spans 11 amino acids. CDR1 is MNHNS, CDR2 SASEGT, per germline. With 8 bases removed from V and 3 bases from J, the gap between germline ends came to 5 bases.

This rearrangement joins TRBV10-3 to TRBJ2-4; TRBD2 agrees at 14 bases. Per germline, CDR1 ENHRY and CDR2 SYGVKD. Unmatched junction bases numbered 7, after V lost 2 bases and J lost 1 base. CDR3 length equals 19 residues. The CDR3 DNA reads as TGTGCCATCAGTGAGGGGACTAGCGGGAGTCATGAGGCCAAAAACATTCAGTACTTC. It codes for CAISEGTSGSHEAKNIQYF.

Details on this clonotype: Mismatch with germline at one junction end may stem from a read error. The rearrangement links TRBV6-1 to TRBJ2-1; D ambiguous. Germline loops: CDR1 MNHNS, CDR2 SASEGT. The length of the CDR3 is 14 residues. The CDR3 reads CASSERLTYDEQFF. CDR3 nucleotides: TGTGCCAGCAGTGAAAGACTGACCTACGATGAGCAGTTCTTC.

The sample holds many counts of this clonotype. The chain couples TRBV28 to TRBJ2-7; D is undetermined. V dropped 5 bases and J dropped 1 base, with 18 bases sitting between them. Germline assignment: CDR1 MDHEN and CDR2 SYDVKM. This CDR3 is 16 amino acids long. CDR3 region: CASSLRFFSGSYEQYF. CDR3 in DNA: TGTGCCAGCAGTCTACGCTTCTTTAGTGGATCCTACGAGCAGTACTTC.

This clonotype showed up just a few times. The chain uses TRBV2 and TRBJ1-1, with a tentative D call TRBD1 (6 bases). The CDR3 length is 15 residues. From germline, CDR1 is SNHLY and CDR2 FYNNEI. Trimming removed 8 bases from V and 4 bases from J, with 20 bases in between. CDR3 sequence (DNA): TGTGCCAGCCGCTTAGGGTCAGGGGTCGGCACTGAAGCTTTCTTT. Amino acid sequence: CASRLGSGVGTEAFF.

This clonotype was detected a few times. This chain uses TRBV25-1 with TRBJ1-1; possibly TRBD1 for D (6 bases). The CDR3 loop spans 15 amino acids. V shed 7 bases and J shed 5 bases, with 20 bases lying between them. The germline V gene has CDR1 MGHDK and CDR2 SYGVNS. The CDR3 DNA follows: TGTGCCAGCAACCCCTCGGGGAGGGGGGGGACTGAAGCTTTCTTT. This sequence encodes CASNPSGRGGTEAFF.